This T cell receptor beta chain was captured in a study of OX40 agonist ivuxolimab in advanced cancers. The overall study: As their treatment, patients were administered ivuxolimab, an agonistic anti-OX40 (CD134) antibody. People in dose escalation had one of these cancers: hepatocellular carcinoma, melanoma, renal cell or head and neck cancer. Findings and caveats of the study: CD4+ and CD8+ blood T cells expanded clonally by week 6 at 0.1 to 3.0 mg/kg.

The V gene's germline CDR1 is GTSNPN and CDR2 SVGIG (reference sequence). J was trimmed by 0 bases and V by 4 bases; bases with no gene match: 3. CDR3 length equals 15 residues. Profiling relied on immunoSEQ multiplex PCR, and the TCRdb table lists in-frame clones only, not all of them. The table lists approximately 89,000 clones, roughly 93% of them singletons. Turning to this clone: The antigen remains undetermined.

The sample in question was CD4+ or CD8+ T cells sorted from blood, obtained in a trial of the OX40 agonist ivuxolimab. The V call is TRBV30, the J call TRBJ2-2; 9 nucleotides align to TRBD2. This sequence was found in an adult with an advanced solid tumor such as melanoma, head and neck, liver or kidney cancer. The CDR3 nucleotides read TGTGCCTGGACTAGCGGGATCTCGAACACCGGGGAGCTGTTTTTT. Amino acids: CAWTSGISNTGELFF.